Presented here are 29 T cell receptor beta chains from one specimen sequenced in a study of Graves' ophthalmopathy and Graves' hyperthyroidism. Amplified material comprised TCR beta CDR3 regions derived from RNA transcripts. The workflow started with a first-round RT-PCR run with HTBI primers and then moved on to a second-round multiplex PCR. One entry per CDR3 protein results from TCRdb running MiXCR on the multiplex PCR reads. The sample holds about 230,000 distinct CDR3 sequences, around 50% seen once. The sample consisted of peripheral blood. Source of these receptors: an adult man with Graves' ophthalmopathy.

The chain has TRBV29-1 and TRBJ2-2; 7 bases are a match to TRBD1. V was clipped by 1 base and J by 9 bases; unmatched bases: 8. CDR3 size: 14 residues. Germline assignment: CDR1 SQVTM and CDR2 ANQGSEA. CDR3: CSVEGGRQGWELFF. DNA of the CDR3: TGCAGCGTTGAAGGGGGGCGACAGGGTTGGGAGCTGTTTTTT.

This rearrangement joins TRBV7-9 to TRBJ2-7; TRBD1 is a possible D gene (6 bases). The J call is in doubt because the DNA end fits TRBJ2-1 better. The CDR3 spans 14 residues. Germline CDR1 reads SEHNR; CDR2 reads FQNEAQ (reference sequence). The CDR3 DNA is TGTGCCAGCAGCCAGAACAGGGATTTGGATGAGCAGTTCTTC. As protein: CASSQNRDLDEQFF.

The gene calls are TRBV19 and TRBJ1-1, with D maybe TRBD1 (6 bases). Trimming shortened V by 6 bases and J by 1 base, and 15 bases separated the two germline ends. Germline V CDR1 and CDR2: LNHDA, SQIVND (reference sequence). The CDR3 length is 15 residues. CDR3 loop: CASSYSRGANTEAFF. CDR3 DNA: TGTGCCAGTAGCTATAGTAGGGGGGCGAACACTGAAGCTTTCTTT.

The chain uses TRBV5-1 and TRBJ2-7, with D possibly being TRBD1 (5 bases). V lost 5 bases and J lost 2, with 14 bases in between. The length of the CDR3 is 14 residues. Germline V gene lookup returns CDR1 SGHRS and CDR2 YFSETQ. Here the CDR3 DNA reads TGCGCCAGCAGTAAGGAACCAGGGCCCTACGAGCAGTACTTC. Its protein is CASSKEPGPYEQYF.

The V gene is TRBV2, the J gene TRBJ1-5; D is unresolved. The CDR3 runs 14 residues. Germline V gives CDR1 SNHLY, CDR2 FYNNEI. Deletions cut 2 bases from V and 5 bases from J, with 10 bases between. CDR3 region: CASSEQGSYQPQHF. CDR3 in DNA: TGTGCCAGCAGTGAACAAGGCAGTTATCAGCCCCAGCATTTT.

With regard to this clonotype: A much larger clone lies one base from this, so it may be a read error. CDR3 sequence: CASSINGNTEVFF. CDR3 in DNA: TGTGCCAGTAGTATAAACGGGAACACTGAAGTTTTCTTT. The J gene is TRBJ1-1, the V gene TRBV19, with D hard to call. This CDR3 is 13 amino acids long. The germline V gene encodes CDR1 LNHDA and CDR2 SQIVND (reference sequence). Looking up the rest from reference TRBV19 and TRBJ1-1 gives the full variable domain: DGGITQSPKYLFRKEGQNVTLSCEQNLNHDAMYWYRQDPGQGLRLIYYSQIVNDFQKGDIAEGYSVSREKKESFPLTVTSAQKNPTAFYLCASSINGNTEVFFGQGTRLTVV.

The chain couples TRBV5-4 to TRBJ2-7; possible D gene TRBD2, 6 bases. Trimming took 1 base from V and 2 from J, leaving 13 bases between them. CDR1 and CDR2 from the germline V gene are SGHNT and YYREEE (reference sequence). There are 15 residues in the CDR3. CDR3 nucleotide sequence: TGTGCCAGCAGCTTGACCTTCCGGGGGACCTACGAGCAGTACTTC. Its translation: CASSLTFRGTYEQYF.

This clonotype was detected a few times. The chain combines TRBV5-8 with TRBJ2-7; D unresolved. The ends were cut back, 2 bases at V and 6 bases at J, with 9 bases in the middle. The CDR3 sequence is 12 residues long. The germline V gene encodes CDR1 SGHTS and CDR2 YDEGEE. CDR3 bases: TGTGCCAGCAGCTTACGTCAAAGCGAGCAGTACTTC. This encodes CASSLRQSEQYF.

A single count supports this clonotype. The V call is TRBV7-2, the J call TRBJ2-2, with D uncertain. The CDR3 has 13 amino acids. V lost 3 bases and J 10 bases, leaving 12 bases between the germline ends. Germline V gene data show CDR1 as SGHTA and CDR2 as FQGNSA. CDR3 protein: CASSFYTSPELFF. The DNA of the CDR3 is TGTGCCAGCAGCTTTTACACTTCCCCGGAGCTGTTTTTT.

This clonotype has just a few counts. The gene calls are TRBV29-1 and TRBJ2-3; D gene ambiguous. This CDR3 comprises 11 residues. Trimming left V 7 bases short and J 6 bases short, with 11 bases between. Germline assignment: CDR1 SQVTM and CDR2 ANQGSEA. CDR3 sequence (DNA): TGCAGCGCCCACCGCTTGGATACGCAGTATTTT. The encoded protein is CSAHRLDTQYF.

This clonotype showed up many times. This sequence joins TRBV20-1 and TRBJ2-5; TRBD2 might be the D (6 bases). The length of the CDR3 is 13 residues. Trimming shortened V by 2 bases and J by 5 bases, and 12 bases separated the two germline ends. Germline V gives CDR1 DFQATT, CDR2 SNEGSKA (reference sequence). CDR3 sequence (DNA): TGCAGTGCTAGAACTAGCCTAGAGGAGACCCAGTACTTC. This translates into CSARTSLEETQYF.

The chain employs TRBV15 and TRBJ1-5; D remains unclear. V was cut by 6 bases and J by 3 bases, with 12 bases left in between. The CDR3 covers 14 residues. The germline CDR1 and CDR2 sequences are LNHNV and YYDKDF (reference sequence). CDR3 in DNA: TGTGCCACCAGAGGCCAGTTCAACAATCAGCCCCAGCATTTT. Its translation is CATRGQFNNQPQHF.

This chain connects TRBV12-3 or TRBV12-4 to TRBJ1-1; maybe TRBD1 (6 bases). The CDR3 length is 14 residues. Trimming pared 2 bases from V and 1 base from J, leaving 8 bases between. The DNA of the CDR3 is TGTGCCAGCAGTTTACTACAGGGGAACACTGAAGCTTTCTTT. Amino acids: CASSLLQGNTEAFF.

Remarks on this clonotype: Its ends do not fully match the called genes, so a read error is possible. V and J are TRBV29-1 and TRBJ1-2, with D possibly matching TRBD1 (6 bases). Germline assignment: CDR1 SQVTM and CDR2 ANQGSEA. The CDR3 has 14 residues. The CDR3 protein is CSVGGAGGNYGHTF. CDR3 nucleotide sequence: TGCAGCGTGGGGGGGGCAGGAGGCAACTATGGCCACACCTTC.

V gene TRBV20-1 combines with J gene TRBJ2-7; TRBD1 agrees at 8 bases. Looked up from germline, CDR1 is DFQATT and CDR2 is SNEGSKA (reference sequence). The CDR3 extends over 11 amino acids. J lost 5 bases, V lost 4 bases, and 1 base had no gene match. The CDR3 bases are TGCAGTGCTACAGGGGGCAACGAGCAGTACTTC. Amino acids: CSATGGNEQYF.

This clonotype was recorded at least ten times. The genes are TRBV24-1 and TRBJ1-5; D call uncertain. V lost 6 bases and J lost 0, with 8 bases in between. Germline-derived CDR1 and CDR2 are KGHDR and SFDVKD. This CDR3 is 14 amino acids long. The CDR3 DNA is TGTGCCACCAGTCATGGTGCTAGCAATCAGCCCCAGCATTTT. This sequence encodes CATSHGASNQPQHF.

The chain is built from TRBV7-9 and TRBJ1-3; no clear D gene. This CDR3 has 14 amino acids. V lost 8 bases and J lost 4, with 15 bases in between. CDR1 and CDR2 from the germline V gene are SEHNR and FQNEAQ (reference sequence). As DNA, the CDR3 is TGTGCCAGCGGACGTCAGGTCATGGGAAACACCATATATTTT. Translated: CASGRQVMGNTIYF.

This clonotype was seen only a few times. The chain combines TRBV7-2 with TRBJ1-3; D might be TRBD1 (5 bases). Germline assignment: CDR1 SGHTA and CDR2 FQGNSA. The CDR3 is made up of 15 amino acids. Trimming pared 7 bases from V and 3 bases from J, leaving 16 bases between. CDR3 amino acids: CASTRVGTDGNTIYF. The CDR3 coding sequence is TGTGCCAGCACTCGGGTGGGGACTGATGGAAACACCATATATTTT.

The chain links TRBV9 to TRBJ1-1; 7 bases map to TRBD1. The CDR3 has 19 amino acids. V gave up 4 bases and J gave up 1 base; unmatched junction bases: 19. CDR1 is SGDLS and CDR2 is YYNGEE in the germline V gene. This chain's CDR3 is CASSQVLARWTGQNTEAFF. The CDR3 DNA is TGTGCCAGCAGCCAAGTCTTAGCGAGGTGGACAGGTCAGAACACTGAAGCTTTCTTT.

V and J are TRBV12-3 or TRBV12-4 and TRBJ2-5; tentative D call: TRBD1 (6 bases). The CDR3 is 13 amino acids. The V gene lost 6 bases and the J gene lost 3 bases, with 11 bases spanning the gap. CDR3 coding DNA: TGTGCCAGCAGGACAGGCTCGAAAGAGACCCAGTACTTC. Amino acids: CASRTGSKETQYF.

The chain is built from TRBV7-8 and TRBJ2-5; 11 bases map to TRBD2. The trim removed 0 bases at V and 8 bases at J, leaving 5 bases unmatched. CDR1 is SGHVS and CDR2 is FQNEAQ in the germline V gene. The CDR3 is made up of 15 amino acids. The CDR3 nucleotides read TGTGCCAGCAGCTTAGCGGCTAGCGGGGGGAGTACCCAGTACTTC. This sequence encodes CASSLAASGGSTQYF. The whole variable domain, filled in from reference TRBV7-8 and TRBJ2-5, reads GAGVSQSPRYKVAKRGQDVALRCDPISGHVSLFWYQQALGQGPEFLTYFQNEAQLDKSGLPSDRFFAERPEGSVSTLKIQRTQQEDSAVYLCASSLAASGGSTQYFGPGTRLLVL.

The chain has TRBV7-9 and TRBJ1-5; no clear D. Per the germline V gene, CDR1 is SEHNR and CDR2 is FQNEAQ (reference sequence). Trimming shortened V by 5 bases and J by 5 bases, and 10 bases separated the two germline ends. This CDR3 has 13 residues. CDR3 DNA: TGTGCCAGCAGCCGGACTGACGATCAGCCCCAGCATTTT. Its translation is CASSRTDDQPQHF.

In this sample, this clonotype turned up a few times. The rearrangement links TRBV12-3 or TRBV12-4 to TRBJ2-7; 11 bases match TRBD1. Losses at the gene ends were 5 bases for V and 5 bases for J; bases not matched to a gene: 8. The CDR3 extends over 15 amino acids. Here the CDR3 DNA reads TGTGCCAGCAGTCCATGGGACAGGGGGATCAACGAGCAGTACTTC. Translation gives CASSPWDRGINEQYF.

The CDR3 is CSVGRLEAGELFF. CDR3 DNA: TGCAGCGTTGGCAGGCTAGAGGCCGGGGAGCTGTTTTTT. This chain connects TRBV29-1 to TRBJ2-2; D call uncertain. V lost 4 bases to trimming and J lost 6 bases, with 12 bases between them. Germline loops: CDR1 SQVTM, CDR2 ANQGSEA. This CDR3 contains 13 residues.

This chain connects TRBV2 to TRBJ2-6, with 11 bases identical to TRBD1. V lost 8 bases, J lost 0 bases, and 12 bases stayed unmatched. Germline V gives CDR1 SNHLY, CDR2 FYNNEI. The CDR3 covers 19 residues. CDR3 coding DNA: TGTGCCAGCGGAAAGGGACAGGGGGGGGGAAGCTCTGGGGCCAACGTCCTGACTTTC. Translation: CASGKGQGGGSSGANVLTF.

This sequence joins TRBV12-3 or TRBV12-4 and TRBJ2-5; 8 positions agree with TRBD1. With 4 bases clipped from V and 5 bases from J, the junction kept 9 bases outside the gene matches. The CDR3 totals 15 residues. The CDR3 nucleotides read TGTGCCAGCAGTTCCCCGGGACAGGTGGGGGAGACCCAGTACTTC. Translation: CASSSPGQVGETQYF.

The rearrangement links TRBV5-6 to TRBJ2-7; 8 nucleotides match TRBD1. The CDR3 loop spans 14 amino acids. From germline, CDR1 is SGHDT and CDR2 YYEEEE. V gave up 4 bases and J gave up 4 bases; unmatched junction bases: 7. CDR3: CASSGQGSGYEQYF. CDR3 nucleotides: TGTGCCAGCAGCGGACAGGGTTCCGGTTACGAGCAGTACTTC.

This clonotype came up many times. The rearrangement links TRBV24-1 to TRBJ2-5; 8 positions match TRBD1. Germline-derived CDR1 and CDR2 are KGHDR and SFDVKD. This CDR3 has 15 residues. Trimming at V came to 3 bases and at J to 1 base, leaving 3 bases not matched to a gene. In DNA, the CDR3 is TGTGCCACCAGTGATCCCGGGACAGGCCAAGAGACCCAGTACTTC. This sequence encodes CATSDPGTGQETQYF.

There are a few counts of this clonotype. The rearrangement joins TRBV9 to TRBJ2-3; D ambiguous. The length of the CDR3 is 13 residues. Germline assignment: CDR1 SGDLS and CDR2 YYNGEE. V gave up 2 bases and J gave up 0 bases, with 4 bases separating them. The CDR3, as DNA: TGTGCCAGCAGCGTCGCTAGCACAGATACGCAGTATTTT. Amino acid sequence: CASSVASTDTQYF.